This T cell receptor beta chain came from a study of T cell responses to AZD1222 COVID-19 vaccine. TCRdb's copy holds only in-frame clones and misses some; the assay was immunoSEQ multiplex PCR. The repertoire has 95,000 to 150,000 clones, approximately 84% of them found once; the top ten carry around 7.7%. The ends were cut back, 8 bases at V and 5 bases at J, with 16 bases in the middle. CDR1 is SGHTA, CDR2 FQGNSA, per germline. CDR3 length: 14 residues. This TCR came from an adult in good health. This material consisted of peripheral blood, taken on day 0 of AZD1222 vaccination. This sequence joins TRBV7-2 and TRBJ1-3; D remains unclear. DNA for the CDR3: TGTGCCAGCGGTCTGGGCGGTCAGAGAAACACCATATATTTT. Translating it yields CASGLGGQRNTIYF.